This T cell receptor beta chain was obtained from a study of cytomegalovirus exposure and HLA in healthy donors. Study observations and caveats: A link between a missense DCLRE1C variant and TCR beta V- and J-gene trimming emerged from a later analysis. The classifier was said to identify cytomegalovirus status with high specificity and sensitivity.

Germline CDR1 is MGHRA and CDR2 is YSYEKL. The CDR3 has 16 residues. V gave up 2 bases and J gave up 2 bases, with 14 bases separating them. The count of this clone is one. No antigen is known for it. The PCR made use of 60 Vbeta and 13 Jbeta primers. Sequencing used immunoSEQ multiplex PCR; TCRdb keeps in-frame clones, though not all of them. The sample includes approximately 150,000 clones, approximately 80% of them seen just once. The sample consisted of PBMCs. The sequence was collected from a man aged 35 to 55 in good health and CMV-seronegative. The gene calls are TRBV4-1 and TRBJ2-3, with D possibly matching TRBD1 (6 bases). The CDR3: CASSQKQGVYTDTQYF. The DNA of the CDR3 is TGCGCCAGCAGCCAAAAACAGGGTGTGTACACAGATACGCAGTATTTT.